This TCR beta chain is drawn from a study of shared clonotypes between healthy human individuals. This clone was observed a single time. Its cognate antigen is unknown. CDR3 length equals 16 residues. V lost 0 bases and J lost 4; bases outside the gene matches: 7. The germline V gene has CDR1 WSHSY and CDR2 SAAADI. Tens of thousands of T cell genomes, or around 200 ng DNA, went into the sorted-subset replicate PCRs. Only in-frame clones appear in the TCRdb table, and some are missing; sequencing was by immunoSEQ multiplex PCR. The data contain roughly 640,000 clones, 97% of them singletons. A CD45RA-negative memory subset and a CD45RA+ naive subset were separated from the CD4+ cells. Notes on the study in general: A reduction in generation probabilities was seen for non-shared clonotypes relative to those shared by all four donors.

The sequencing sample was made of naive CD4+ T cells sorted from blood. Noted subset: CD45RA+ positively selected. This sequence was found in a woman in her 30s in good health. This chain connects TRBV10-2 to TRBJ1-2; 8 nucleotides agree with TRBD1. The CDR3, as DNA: TGCGCCAGCAGTGAGTCGACAGGGGCGGATTTCTATGGCTACACCTTC. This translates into CASSESTGADFYGYTF.